These 29 T cell receptor beta chains share one sample of origin, sequenced in a study of radiotherapy plus CTLA-4 blockade in lung cancer. Assay used: immunoSEQ multiplex PCR; TCRdb lists only in-frame clones, some missing. In the table there are 45,000 or so clones, about 72% of which are singletons. The sample here was peripheral blood, taken from a patient treated with radiotherapy plus ipilimumab. These receptor sequences come from a human donor with non-small cell lung cancer who had stable disease on radiotherapy plus ipilimumab.

This clone was observed a handful of times. The V and J genes are TRBV7-2 and TRBJ1-2; tentatively, D is TRBD1 (5 bases). The CDR3 consists of 15 residues. V lost 1 base, J lost 0 bases, and 9 bases lay in between. CDR1 is SGHTA and CDR2 is FQGNSA in the germline V gene. In nucleotides, the CDR3 is TGTGCCAGCAGCTTAGGTGGCAGGGCTAACTATGGCTACACCTTC. Translating gives CASSLGGRANYGYTF.

In its sample, this clone was seen a few times. This sequence joins TRBV5-6 and TRBJ1-5; tentative D call: TRBD1 (6 bases). V gave up 3 bases and J gave up 1 base, with 8 bases separating them. This CDR3 is built from 14 residues. CDR1 and CDR2 (germline): SGHDT, YYEEEE. CDR3 loop: CASSSQGSNQPQHF. CDR3 nucleotides: TGTGCCAGCAGCTCACAGGGAAGCAATCAGCCCCAGCATTTT.

CDR3 in amino acids: CARGPPLHF. In DNA form, the CDR3 reads TGTGCCCGAGGTCCACCCCTCCACTTT. The rearrangement links TRBV30 to TRBJ1-6; D is unclear. Germline V gene data show CDR1 as GTSNPN and CDR2 as SVGIG (reference sequence). V was clipped by 8 bases and J by 11 bases, with 7 bases between them. This CDR3 has 9 residues.

This clone was seen just once. V gene TRBV5-1 combines with J gene TRBJ1-4; TRBD1 matches at 8 bases. The CDR3 has 13 residues. CDR1 and CDR2 (germline): SGHRS, YFSETQ. V lost 4 bases to trimming and J lost 7 bases; unmatched junction nucleotides: 3. CDR3 in DNA: TGCGCCAGCAGCCCGGACAGGGTTGAAAAACTGTTTTTT. This sequence encodes CASSPDRVEKLFF.

The chain joins TRBV19 to TRBJ1-5; perhaps TRBD1 as D (5 bases). Germline CDR1 reads LNHDA; CDR2 reads SQIVND (reference sequence). Trimming left V 0 bases short and J 7 bases short, with 19 bases between. The CDR3 is 17 residues long. The DNA of the CDR3 is TGTGCCAGTAGTATAGATCAGGCAGGGAGGCCGAGCCAGCCCCAGCATTTT. Protein: CASSIDQAGRPSQPQHF.

The gene calls are TRBV18 and TRBJ2-6; D may be TRBD1 (6 bases). CDR3 size: 17 residues. With 2 bases removed from V and 1 base from J, the gap between germline ends came to 12 bases. Looked up from germline, CDR1 is KGHSH and CDR2 is LQKENI. For the CDR3, the DNA is TGTGCCAGCTCACCATCGCAGGGGTTTTCTGGGGCCAACGTCCTGACTTTC. This translates into CASSPSQGFSGANVLTF.

The J gene is TRBJ1-1, the V gene TRBV5-1; no reliable D call. The V gene lost 0 bases and the J gene lost 0 bases, with 9 bases spanning the gap. There are 15 residues in the CDR3. The germline gives CDR1 SGHRS, CDR2 YFSETQ. The CDR3 coding sequence is TGCGCCAGCAGCTTGGATCCAGCCTTGAACACTGAAGCTTTCTTT. Translated: CASSLDPALNTEAFF.

This chain connects TRBV9 to TRBJ2-3, with D perhaps matching TRBD1 (5 bases). Germline lookup yields CDR1 SGDLS and CDR2 YYNGEE. Trimming pared 0 bases from V and 0 bases from J, leaving 11 bases between. This CDR3 has 16 amino acids. The DNA of the CDR3 is TGTGCCAGCAGCGTAGCGGCAGGGATGAGCACAGATACGCAGTATTTT. Its protein is CASSVAAGMSTDTQYF.

The chain is built from TRBV2 and TRBJ2-7; the D call may be TRBD1 or TRBD2 (5 bases each). V lost 7 bases and J lost 5, with 12 bases in between. CDR3 length equals 12 residues. Germline CDR1 reads SNHLY; CDR2 reads FYNNEI. CDR3 sequence reads: CASNMGRDEQYF. CDR3 bases: TGTGCCAGCAACATGGGACGGGACGAGCAGTACTTC.

The chain uses TRBV4-2 and TRBJ2-2; 7 bases map to TRBD2. CDR1 and CDR2 from the germline V gene are LGHNA and YNFKEQ. V lost 1 base to trimming and J lost 5 bases; unmatched junction nucleotides: 7. The CDR3 sequence is 16 residues long. This CDR3 is CASSQVASGATGELFF. CDR3 nucleotide sequence: TGTGCCAGCAGCCAAGTGGCTAGCGGTGCAACCGGGGAGCTGTTTTTT.

This clone was seen only a few times. The chain is built from TRBV19 and TRBJ1-3, with D perhaps matching TRBD1 (5 bases). V lost 4 bases, J lost 0 bases, and 13 bases lay in between. The CDR3 length is 16 residues. Germline V gene lookup returns CDR1 LNHDA and CDR2 SQIVND (reference sequence). The CDR3 reads CASSTADSTSGNTIYF. CDR3 coding DNA: TGTGCCAGTAGTACAGCCGACAGTACCTCTGGAAACACCATATATTTT. Full variable domain (rest looked up from reference TRBV19 and TRBJ1-3): DGGITQSPKYLFRKEGQNVTLSCEQNLNHDAMYWYRQDPGQGLRLIYYSQIVNDFQKGDIAEGYSVSREKKESFPLTVTSAQKNPTAFYLCASSTADSTSGNTIYFGEGSWLTVV.

This sequence joins TRBV30 and TRBJ2-2; D gene ambiguous. Per the germline V gene, CDR1 is GTSNPN and CDR2 is SVGIG (reference sequence). Trimming removed 1 base at V and 6 bases at J, with 12 bases between. The CDR3 is made up of 14 amino acids. CDR3 sequence (DNA): TGTGCCTGGAGTGCTCACGAAGAGGCCGGGGAGCTGTTTTTT. Translated: CAWSAHEEAGELFF.

CDR3 nucleotides: TGTGCCAGCAGCGTAACCCCGGGACTAGCGGGGGTGTCGAAGACCCAGTACTTC. The encoded protein is CASSVTPGLAGVSKTQYF. The chain combines TRBV9 with TRBJ2-5; 14 bases map to TRBD2. Trimming at V came to 1 base and at J to 6 bases, leaving 11 bases not matched to a gene. Germline CDR1 is SGDLS and CDR2 is YYNGEE. The length of the CDR3 is 18 residues.

J is TRBJ2-1 and V is TRBV2, with TRBD1 as a possible D gene (6 bases). Germline assignment: CDR1 SNHLY and CDR2 FYNNEI. This CDR3 has 14 residues. V was clipped by 1 base and J by 7 bases, with 11 bases between them. The CDR3 DNA sequence: TGTGCCAGCAGTGAAGAGGGGGTAGCGAATGAGCAGTTCTTC. Residues: CASSEEGVANEQFF.

The chain links TRBV7-3 to TRBJ1-1; 7 bases agree with TRBD1. Germline CDR1 reads SGHTA; CDR2 reads FQGTGA. This CDR3 has 18 amino acids. V trimming: 4 bases; J trimming: 5 bases; junction bases outside the gene matches: 19. CDR3: CASSSTAGLDRAGTEAFF. As DNA, the CDR3 is TGTGCCAGCAGCTCCACGGCGGGTCTAGACAGGGCCGGGACTGAAGCTTTCTTT.

This clone was found a few times. The chain joins TRBV11-2 to TRBJ2-5; 7 positions match TRBD2. The CDR3 extends over 15 amino acids. Germline CDR1 reads SGHAT; CDR2 reads FQNNGV. The V segment lost 1 base and the J segment 2 bases; nucleotides outside the gene matches: 4. CDR3 in amino acids: CASSLGGGRQETQYF. In nucleotides, the CDR3 is TGTGCCAGCAGCTTAGGGGGGGGGAGGCAAGAGACCCAGTACTTC.

The rearrangement joins TRBV7-2 to TRBJ2-2; D remains ambiguous. Germline V CDR1 and CDR2: SGHTA, FQGNSA. Trimming cost V 5 bases and J 0 bases, with 10 bases left between them. The CDR3 is 15 residues long. The chain's CDR3 is CASSALLANTGELFF. DNA for the CDR3: TGTGCCAGCAGCGCCCTGCTCGCGAACACCGGGGAGCTGTTTTTT.

This clone turned up a few times. This chain connects TRBV18 to TRBJ2-2; D is perhaps TRBD1 or TRBD2 (5 bases each). The germline V and J ends were trimmed by 1 base and 0 bases, with 9 bases remaining between them. This CDR3 is built from 16 residues. In germline, CDR1 is KGHSH, CDR2 LQKENI. CDR3 loop: CASSPQGTPNTGELFF. The CDR3 coding sequence is TGTGCCAGCTCACCACAAGGGACGCCGAACACCGGGGAGCTGTTTTTT.

This clone was seen repeatedly, ten times or more. The chain couples TRBV7-9 to TRBJ2-1; 8 bases align to TRBD1. The germline V gene encodes CDR1 SEHNR and CDR2 FQNEAQ (reference sequence). Trimming took 5 bases from V and 7 from J; bases not matched to a gene: 13. The CDR3 totals 16 residues. The CDR3 sequence: CASSILRTGSFNEQFF. The CDR3 nucleotides are TGTGCCAGCAGCATCCTCAGGACAGGGTCATTTAATGAGCAGTTCTTC.

The chain links TRBV28 to TRBJ1-5, with unresolved D. Between the trimmed V and J ends, which lost 3 bases and 2 bases, there was a span of 11 bases. The germline gives CDR1 MDHEN, CDR2 SYDVKM. CDR3 length: 15 residues. This chain's CDR3 is CASSFPGSGNQPQHF. CDR3 DNA sequence: TGTGCCAGCAGTTTTCCCGGGAGTGGCAATCAGCCCCAGCATTTT.

The rearrangement uses TRBV6-1 and TRBJ2-7, with a tentative D call TRBD1 (6 bases). This CDR3 region has 14 residues. Germline CDR1 and CDR2: MNHNS and SASEGT. Trimming took 1 base from V and 7 from J, leaving 14 bases between them. CDR3 nucleotides: TGTGCCAGCAGTGAAGGTAACAGGGTAGTAGAGCAGTACTTC. Amino acids: CASSEGNRVVEQYF.

V gene TRBV6-5 combines with J gene TRBJ1-2; D possibly corresponds to TRBD1 (5 bases). Trimming stripped 7 bases from V and 8 bases from J, with 20 bases between. The CDR3 extends over 14 amino acids. Per the germline V gene, CDR1 is MNHEY and CDR2 is SVGAGI. As DNA, the CDR3 is TGTGCCAGCAAGAATAGGGGAGAGCGAGGAGGCTACACCTTC. Protein product: CASKNRGERGGYTF.

CDR3 in DNA: TGTGCCGGCACAGGGGGATTTAATGAAAAACTGTTTTTT. This sequence encodes CAGTGGFNEKLFF. The chain couples TRBV19 to TRBJ1-4; 8 bases are a match to TRBD1. Trimming took 11 bases from V and 4 from J; bases not matched to a gene: 6. Germline values: CDR1 LNHDA, CDR2 SQIVND (reference sequence). The CDR3 sequence is 13 residues long.

The chain has TRBV29-1 and TRBJ2-5; D remains unclear. Germline V lookup: CDR1 SQVTM, CDR2 ANQGSEA. The V end was cut by 2 bases, the J end by 2 bases, with 9 bases between. This CDR3 has 13 residues. In DNA, the CDR3 is TGCAGCGTTGAATTGGCCGGGCAAGAGACCCAGTACTTC. Amino acid sequence: CSVELAGQETQYF.

The chain has TRBV28 and TRBJ1-2; 10 bases agree with TRBD1. Germline CDR1 MDHEN, CDR2 SYDVKM. The V and J ends lost 3 bases and 8 bases, in that order; junction bases with no gene match: 3. The CDR3 covers 13 residues. CDR3 sequence: CASSFDRGLGYTF. DNA of the CDR3: TGTGCCAGCAGTTTCGACAGGGGGCTGGGCTACACCTTC.

With respect to this clone: A far larger clone is one nucleotide away, so this likely arose from a read error. The V call is TRBV10-3, the J call TRBJ1-2; D remains unclear. Per germline, CDR1 ENHRY and CDR2 SYGVKD. The CDR3 extends over 11 amino acids. This CDR3 reads CAIMHDYGYNF. CDR3 DNA: TGTGCCATCATGCACGACTATGGCTACAACTTC.

This clone is large within its sample. At the DNA level, this CDR3 is encoded by other sequences in the same sample as well. The chain couples TRBV5-1 to TRBJ1-1, with 7 bases lining up with TRBD1. Germline V gene sequence: CDR1 SGHRS, CDR2 YFSETQ. Germline trimming cut 0 bases from V and 2 bases from J; bases unmatched to any gene: 7. The CDR3 covers 16 residues. The CDR3 here is CASSLVAGGTNTEAFF. CDR3 DNA: TGCGCCAGCAGCTTGGTTGCAGGGGGGACTAACACTGAAGCTTTCTTT.

The count of this clone is one. The rearrangement uses TRBV10-2 and TRBJ2-3, with D tentatively TRBD1 (5 bases). The CDR3 runs to 14 residues. CDR1 and CDR2 (germline): WSHSY, SAAADI. The germline V and J ends were trimmed by 3 bases and 1 base, with 8 bases remaining between them. CDR3 in DNA: TGCGCCAGCAGTGAACTGGGGCGCACAGATACGCAGTATTTT. It encodes CASSELGRTDTQYF.

This clone has a handful of counts. This rearrangement joins TRBV7-2 to TRBJ2-5; 11 bases agree with TRBD2. The CDR3 contains 16 residues. Per the germline V gene, CDR1 is SGHTA and CDR2 is FQGNSA. The J segment lost 5 bases and the V segment lost 5 bases, leaving 10 bases of the junction unmatched. The CDR3 nucleotides are TGTGCCAGCAGCGTCTCTAGCGGGGGGTCCGAGGAGACCCAGTACTTC. Protein product: CASSVSSGGSEETQYF. The whole variable domain, filled in from reference TRBV7-2 and TRBJ2-5, reads GAGVSQSPSNKVTEKGKDVELRCDPISGHTALYWYRQSLGQGLEFLIYFQGNSAPDKSGLPSDRFSAERTGGSVSTLTIQRTQQEDSAVYLCASSVSSGGSEETQYFGPGTRLLVL.